These 16 T cell receptor beta chains were sequenced from one sample in a study of shared clonotypes between healthy human individuals. Measured with immunoSEQ multiplex PCR; TCRdb has only the in-frame clones, and not every one. This sample has millions of clones, with roughly 93% found just once. Sequencing was carried out using naive CD4+ T cells from PBMCs. Specified subset: CD45RA+ positively selected. These receptors were obtained from a man between 18 and 35 years old in good health. Some clones in this sample may be carry-over from other donors' samples.

This chain connects TRBV9 to TRBJ2-1; no firm D call. The V and J ends lost 1 base and 10 bases respectively, with 15 bases between them. Germline V CDR1 and CDR2: SGDLS, YYNGEE. The CDR3 has 14 residues. The CDR3 loop reads CASSVSPAMGEQFF. The CDR3 DNA sequence: TGTGCCAGCAGCGTATCCCCCGCCATGGGGGAGCAGTTCTTC.

J is TRBJ2-7 and V is TRBV4-1; no firm D call. In germline, CDR1 is MGHRA, CDR2 YSYEKL. V was trimmed by 0 bases and J by 0 bases, leaving 12 bases between them. The CDR3 is made up of 16 amino acids. As DNA, the CDR3 is TGCGCCAGCAGCCAAGATCGCGGTAGCCGCTCCTACGAGCAGTACTTC. Its protein is CASSQDRGSRSYEQYF.

CDR3 region: CASSSLATGVEKLFF. The CDR3 region has the DNA TGTGCCAGCAGCTCCCTCGCGACAGGGGTTGAAAAACTGTTTTTT. The chain links TRBV11-2 to TRBJ1-4; 8 nucleotides match TRBD1. The V and J ends lost 4 bases and 7 bases, in that order; junction bases with no gene match: 8. CDR1 and CDR2 (germline): SGHAT, FQNNGV. The CDR3 spans 15 residues.

The chain has TRBV12-5 and TRBJ2-1; 11 positions match TRBD2. V was pared by 0 bases and J by 5 bases, with 12 bases of the junction left unmatched. Germline CDR1 LGHNT, CDR2 FRNRAP. The CDR3 covers 19 residues. The CDR3 spells CASGLVLAVGTSGNNEQFF. CDR3 DNA: TGTGCTAGTGGTTTGGTTCTGGCCGTGGGGACTAGCGGAAACAATGAGCAGTTCTTC. Full variable domain (missing parts from reference TRBV12-5 and TRBJ2-1): DARVTQTPRHKVTEMGQEVTMRCQPILGHNTVFWYRQTMMQGLELLAYFRNRAPLDDSGMPKDRFSAEMPDATLATLKIQPSEPRDSAVYFCASGLVLAVGTSGNNEQFFGPGTRLTVL.

This rearrangement joins TRBV2 to TRBJ2-3, with 9 bases fitting TRBD2. Trimming removed 8 bases from V and 4 bases from J; junction bases left unmatched: 13. Germline loops: CDR1 SNHLY, CDR2 FYNNEI. CDR3 length: 16 amino acids. The CDR3 protein is CASSRTSERRSDTQYF. DNA for the CDR3: TGTGCCAGCTCGCGGACTAGCGAAAGGAGGTCAGATACGCAGTATTTT.

CDR3 nucleotides: TGTGCCAGCAGCGCGGGACTAGCGGCGAATTACGAGCAGTACTTC. Translating gives CASSAGLAANYEQYF. The chain uses TRBV9 and TRBJ2-7; the match to TRBD2 covers 11 bases. Losses at the gene ends were 3 bases for V and 4 bases for J; bases not matched to a gene: 6. The CDR3 totals 15 residues. The germline CDR1 and CDR2 sequences are SGDLS and YYNGEE.

The CDR3 DNA follows: TGTGCCAGCAGTTTTATGTCAGGGAGTTGGGAAAAACTGTTTTTT. Translating it yields CASSFMSGSWEKLFF. V usage is TRBV28 and J usage is TRBJ1-4; a weak D match, TRBD1 (5 bases). The CDR3 loop spans 15 amino acids. V was shortened by 3 bases and J by 8 bases, with 16 bases between the two germline ends. Germline-derived CDR1 and CDR2 are MDHEN and SYDVKM.

With regard to this clone: The sample holds other DNA sequences that translate to the same CDR3. V is TRBV27 and J is TRBJ2-2; D gene ambiguous. The CDR3 sequence is 12 residues long. Trimming took off 6 bases at V and 2 bases at J, with 4 bases between the two ends. CDR1 and CDR2 (germline): MNHEY, SMNVEV (reference sequence). CDR3 sequence reads: CASRRNTGELFF. CDR3 in DNA: TGTGCCAGCAGACGAAACACCGGGGAGCTGTTTTTT.

The rearrangement links TRBV19 to TRBJ1-1, with D possibly being TRBD1 (5 bases). V lost 3 bases to trimming and J lost 1 base, with 18 bases between them. This CDR3 contains 17 residues. The germline V gene encodes CDR1 LNHDA and CDR2 SQIVND (reference sequence). CDR3 sequence: CASSIGSGTRGNTEAFF. CDR3 DNA: TGTGCCAGTAGTATTGGGTCGGGGACGAGAGGGAACACTGAAGCTTTCTTT.

This rearrangement joins TRBV2 to TRBJ2-5; a possible D gene is TRBD1 (5 bases). Trimming stripped 2 bases from V and 5 bases from J, with 12 bases between. CDR3 length: 14 amino acids. Germline V lookup: CDR1 SNHLY, CDR2 FYNNEI. The CDR3 DNA is TGTGCCAGCAGTGAACTACAGGCGGAGGAGACCCAGTACTTC. It yields the protein CASSELQAEETQYF.

The rearrangement links TRBV4-2 to TRBJ2-7; 9 bases map to TRBD1. The V gene's germline CDR1 is LGHNA and CDR2 YNFKEQ. The CDR3 spans 17 residues. Unmatched junction bases numbered 10, after V lost 4 bases and J lost 0 bases. DNA of the CDR3: TGTGCCAGCAGCCTTCCCGGGACAGGGAAAAGCTCCTACGAGCAGTACTTC. Its protein product is CASSLPGTGKSSYEQYF.

This chain uses TRBV28 with TRBJ1-5; the D gene is possibly TRBD1 (5 bases). Deletions cut 3 bases from V and 5 bases from J, with 14 bases between. Per germline, CDR1 MDHEN and CDR2 SYDVKM. CDR3 length: 15 amino acids. In DNA, the CDR3 is TGTGCCAGCAGTTTCTGGCAGGGAGGGGATCAGCCCCAGCATTTT. Translating it yields CASSFWQGGDQPQHF.

Comment on this clone: Other DNA sequences in the sample encode the same CDR3. This rearrangement joins TRBV5-6 to TRBJ2-2; D is possibly TRBD1 (5 bases). Trimming removed 0 bases from V and 1 base from J, with 7 bases in between. Looked up from germline, CDR1 is SGHDT and CDR2 is YYEEEE. The CDR3 runs to 15 residues. CDR3 nucleotides: TGTGCCAGCAGCTTGGTGCAGGGGAACACCGGGGAGCTGTTTTTT. Protein: CASSLVQGNTGELFF.

V is TRBV18 and J is TRBJ1-1; D might be TRBD1 (5 bases). The germline gives CDR1 KGHSH, CDR2 LQKENI. Trimming pared 6 bases from V and 1 base from J, leaving 15 bases between. The CDR3 consists of 15 residues. The CDR3 protein is CASSHAGGENTEAFF. The CDR3 DNA reads as TGTGCCAGCTCCCACGCCGGGGGGGAGAACACTGAAGCTTTCTTT. The whole variable domain, filled in from reference TRBV18 and TRBJ1-1, reads NAGVMQNPRHLVRRRGQEARLRCSPMKGHSHVYWYRQLPEEGLKFMVYLQKENIIDESGMPKERFSAEFPKEGPSILRIQQVVRGDSAAYFCASSHAGGENTEAFFGQGTRLTVV.

A word on this clone: The identical CDR3 is also encoded by other nucleotide sequences in the sample. The gene calls are TRBV4-2 and TRBJ2-1; possible D gene TRBD2, 6 bases. CDR1 is LGHNA and CDR2 is YNFKEQ in the germline V gene. CDR3 length: 16 residues. The V and J ends lost 2 bases and 1 base respectively, with 12 bases between them. CDR3 region: CASSQSGGESYNEQFF. The CDR3 DNA is TGTGCCAGCAGCCAAAGCGGAGGGGAATCCTACAATGAGCAGTTCTTC.

V and J are TRBV28 and TRBJ2-1, with D uncertain. This CDR3 spans 14 amino acids. V was shortened by 2 bases and J by 4 bases, with 9 bases between the two germline ends. The germline gives CDR1 MDHEN, CDR2 SYDVKM. The CDR3 sequence: CASSLRAPYNEQFF. The CDR3 bases are TGTGCCAGCAGTTTAAGGGCACCGTACAATGAGCAGTTCTTC.